The 32 T cell receptor beta chains below all came from one sample that was sequenced in a study of T cell changes during pregnancy in multiple sclerosis. Some clones are missing from TCRdb's copy, which holds only in-frame ones; the method was immunoSEQ multiplex PCR. The sample carries some 42,000 clones, roughly nine tenths recorded once. The input for sequencing was CD4+ T cells from peripheral blood mononuclear cells, taken after pregnancy. These receptor sequences come from a female donor with multiple sclerosis, enrolled in a pregnancy study.

The chain couples TRBV7-2 to TRBJ2-7; D might be TRBD2 (6 bases). V gave up 5 bases and J gave up 2 bases, with 16 bases separating them. CDR3 length: 15 amino acids. Looked up from germline, CDR1 is SGHTA and CDR2 is FQGNSA. CDR3 residues: CASSLGPGGTYEQYF. The CDR3 nucleotides are TGTGCCAGCAGCCTAGGCCCCGGCGGGACCTACGAGCAGTACTTC.

The CDR3 DNA follows: TGTGCCAGCAGCTGGCCGGGACAGGGCCATCAGCCCCAGCATTTT. Its translation: CASSWPGQGHQPQHF. The chain joins TRBV7-3 to TRBJ1-5; TRBD1 agrees at 9 bases. Unmatched junction bases numbered 6, after V lost 4 bases and J lost 5 bases. Germline CDR1 is SGHTA and CDR2 is FQGTGA. CDR3 size: 15 residues.

The chain combines TRBV6-6 with TRBJ1-5; D call uncertain. This CDR3 comprises 14 residues. The V and J ends lost 5 bases and 3 bases respectively, with 11 bases between them. Germline V gives CDR1 MNHNY, CDR2 SVGAGI (reference sequence). CDR3 amino acids: CASSPTDINQPQHF. DNA of the CDR3: TGTGCCAGCAGTCCCACTGACATCAATCAGCCCCAGCATTTT.

The chain is built from TRBV30 and TRBJ2-5; 9 bases match TRBD2. Germline values: CDR1 GTSNPN, CDR2 SVGIG (reference sequence). This CDR3 comprises 15 residues. V lost 4 bases, J lost 0 bases, and 6 bases stayed unmatched. CDR3 sequence (DNA): TGTGCCTGGATGGGGCAGCGGGGGGACCAAGAGACCCAGTACTTC. Translated: CAWMGQRGDQETQYF.

This CDR3 is CASSKAPGCEQFF. The CDR3 DNA sequence: TGTGCCAGCAGCAAAGCCCCGGGGTGTGAGCAGTTCTTC. The gene calls are TRBV21-1 and TRBJ2-1; the table's D call, TRBD2, was not checked against the DNA. TRBV21-1 is designated a pseudogene. The CDR3 spans 13 residues.

The rearrangement links TRBV6-1 to TRBJ1-2; D is possibly TRBD1 (5 bases). The CDR3 runs to 14 residues. Germline V lookup: CDR1 MNHNS, CDR2 SASEGT. The V gene lost 3 bases and the J gene lost 6 bases, with 14 bases spanning the gap. As DNA, the CDR3 is TGTGCCAGCAGTGACTCCGCCAGGGCCCATGGCTACACCTTC. It specifies CASSDSARAHGYTF.

The rearrangement uses TRBV7-9 and TRBJ1-1; D not certain. The germline V gene has CDR1 SEHNR and CDR2 FQNEAQ (reference sequence). The CDR3 covers 11 residues. The V end was cut by 3 bases, the J end by 6 bases, with 5 bases between. The CDR3 region has the DNA TGTGCCAGCAGCTTTTATCCTGAAGCTTTCTTT. It encodes CASSFYPEAFF.

V gene TRBV6-5 combines with J gene TRBJ2-7; the D gene is possibly TRBD1 (6 bases). CDR1 and CDR2 (germline): MNHEY, SVGAGI. Between the trimmed V and J ends, which lost 5 bases and 4 bases, there was a span of 15 bases. This CDR3 region has 14 residues. The DNA of the CDR3 is TGTGCCAGCAGTCGTGAGGGACACTTTTACGAGCAGTACTTC. As protein: CASSREGHFYEQYF.

The chain is built from TRBV4-3 and TRBJ2-3; a possible D gene is TRBD2 (5 bases). The V and J ends lost 0 bases and 3 bases respectively, with 19 bases between them. The length of the CDR3 is 18 residues. Germline CDR1 reads LGHNA; CDR2 reads YSLEER. The CDR3 DNA reads TGCGCCAGCAGCCAAGATCTCGTTAGGGAGCGTGGGACAGATACGCAGTATTTT. Amino acid sequence: CASSQDLVRERGTDTQYF.

This chain uses TRBV28 with TRBJ2-1; D possibly corresponds to TRBD2 (7 bases). In germline, CDR1 is MDHEN, CDR2 SYDVKM. There are 14 residues in the CDR3. With 7 bases removed from V and 2 bases from J, the gap between germline ends came to 12 bases. CDR3 loop: CASKGGGTYNEQFF. The DNA of the CDR3 is TGTGCCAGCAAAGGGGGGGGAACCTACAATGAGCAGTTCTTC.

The chain carries TRBV5-5 and TRBJ1-5, with D possibly matching TRBD1 (6 bases). There are 14 residues in the CDR3. Germline lookup yields CDR1 SGHKS and CDR2 YYEKEE (reference sequence). Trimming removed 4 bases from V and 3 bases from J, with 11 bases in between. CDR3 sequence (DNA): TGTGCCAGCAGCACTGGACAGTTCAATCAGCCCCAGCATTTT. Its translation: CASSTGQFNQPQHF.

The rearrangement joins TRBV7-9 to TRBJ1-2; 7 nucleotides align to TRBD1. V was clipped by 5 bases and J by 5 bases; unmatched bases: 8. The CDR3 has 14 amino acids. Germline-derived CDR1 and CDR2 are SEHNR and FQNEAQ (reference sequence). CDR3 residues: CASSRQGGFYGYTF. DNA of the CDR3: TGTGCCAGCAGCCGACAGGGAGGCTTTTATGGCTACACCTTC.

The chain is built from TRBV13 and TRBJ2-7; TRBD1 is a possible D gene (5 bases). This CDR3 has 13 amino acids. The V end lost 3 bases, the J end lost 4 bases, and 10 bases lay between the germline ends. Germline V lookup: CDR1 PRHDT, CDR2 FYEKMQ (reference sequence). The CDR3 sequence is CASSLRQIYEQYF. DNA for the CDR3: TGTGCCAGCAGCTTGAGACAGATTTACGAGCAGTACTTC.

The chain joins TRBV11-3 to TRBJ2-1, with 7 bases aligning to TRBD2. CDR3 length equals 15 residues. V lost 3 bases, J lost 6 bases, and 8 bases stayed unmatched. The germline V gene encodes CDR1 SGHNT and CDR2 YENEEA. The CDR3 reads CASSFRTSDVNEQFF. CDR3 coding DNA: TGTGCCAGCAGCTTTAGAACTAGCGATGTCAATGAGCAGTTCTTC.

The genes are TRBV12-5 and TRBJ2-7, with TRBD1 matching over 7 bases. The CDR3 is 15 amino acids. Germline values: CDR1 LGHNT, CDR2 FRNRAP. The junction had 9 bases not matched to a gene; V was cut back by 2 bases and J by 5 bases. CDR3 bases: TGTGCTAGTGGTTTGTCTCGACAGGGTACCGACGAGCAGTACTTC. Residues: CASGLSRQGTDEQYF.

The chain carries TRBV7-2 and TRBJ1-1; D gene ambiguous. This CDR3 is built from 14 residues. Germline CDR1 reads SGHTA; CDR2 reads FQGNSA. V was trimmed by 1 base and J by 5 bases, leaving 11 bases between them. The CDR3 region is CASSLVGLVTEAFF. As DNA, the CDR3 is TGTGCCAGCAGCTTAGTTGGGCTTGTGACTGAAGCTTTCTTT.

This clone was seen only a few times. This chain uses TRBV10-3 with TRBJ2-7, with 9 bases lining up with TRBD2. Looked up from germline, CDR1 is ENHRY and CDR2 is SYGVKD. CDR3 length: 14 residues. After removal of 5 bases from V and 6 bases from J, the junction contained 8 bases not matched to a gene. The CDR3 spells CAISTRTSEGEQYF. In DNA form, the CDR3 reads TGTGCCATCAGTACTAGGACTAGCGAAGGCGAGCAGTACTTC.

CDR3 sequence: CASSSRDRGGDTQYF. The CDR3 DNA reads as TGCGCCAGCAGCTCAAGGGACAGGGGGGGAGATACGCAGTATTTT. V is TRBV5-1 and J is TRBJ2-3; TRBD1 matches at 11 bases. The trim removed 3 bases at V and 5 bases at J, leaving 5 bases unmatched. Germline-derived CDR1 and CDR2 are SGHRS and YFSETQ. The length of the CDR3 is 15 residues.

The gene calls are TRBV6-4 and TRBJ2-7; 7 bases fit TRBD1. J lost 3 bases, V lost 2 bases, and 19 bases had no gene match. The CDR3 length is 19 residues. CDR1 and CDR2 (germline): MRHNA, SNTAGT. The CDR3 bases are TGTGCCAGCAGTGACACCATTCACCCAGGGGGACACGGAGACTACGAGCAGTACTTC. It specifies CASSDTIHPGGHGDYEQYF.

The chain has TRBV6-1 and TRBJ2-7; the match to TRBD1 covers 11 bases. There are 18 residues in the CDR3. Looked up from germline, CDR1 is MNHNS and CDR2 is SASEGT. The trim removed 2 bases at V and 2 bases at J, leaving 11 bases unmatched. CDR3 in DNA: TGTGCCAGCAGTGAATTTATACGGGGACAGGGGGTGGCCTACGAGCAGTACTTC. The encoded protein is CASSEFIRGQGVAYEQYF.

This chain's CDR3 is CASSPGQNTGELFF. CDR3 DNA sequence: TGTGCCAGCAGCCCGGGACAGAACACCGGGGAGCTGTTTTTT. This chain links TRBV5-4 with TRBJ2-2, with TRBD1 as a possible D gene (6 bases). Germline loops: CDR1 SGHNT, CDR2 YYREEE (reference sequence). V shed 4 bases and J shed 1 base, with 8 bases lying between them. The CDR3 runs to 14 residues.

This chain connects TRBV7-9 to TRBJ1-4; D ambiguous. The CDR3 is made up of 14 amino acids. The germline V gene has CDR1 SEHNR and CDR2 FQNEAQ (reference sequence). Trimming took off 3 bases at V and 5 bases at J, with 10 bases between the two ends. The CDR3 sequence is CASSFMSVNEKLFF. The DNA of the CDR3 is TGTGCCAGCAGCTTTATGTCCGTCAATGAAAAACTGTTTTTT.

This chain uses TRBV4-3 with TRBJ2-5; possibly TRBD2 for D (5 bases). The CDR3 is made up of 15 amino acids. Trimming took 3 bases from V and 0 from J, leaving 11 bases between them. Germline-derived CDR1 and CDR2 are LGHNA and YSLEER. CDR3: CASSQGVGYQETQYF. Here the CDR3 DNA reads TGCGCCAGCAGCCAGGGAGTGGGTTACCAAGAGACCCAGTACTTC.

The V and J genes are TRBV2 and TRBJ1-1, with 10 bases aligning to TRBD1. J lost 3 bases, V lost 6 bases, and 7 bases had no gene match. The CDR3 runs to 15 residues. CDR1 SNHLY and CDR2 FYNNEI come from the germline V gene. CDR3 residues: CASRLLTGGHTEAFF. As DNA, the CDR3 is TGTGCCAGCAGACTATTGACAGGGGGCCACACTGAAGCTTTCTTT.

The rearrangement links TRBV28 to TRBJ2-5; 13 nucleotides line up with TRBD2. J gave up 5 bases and V 4 bases, and 10 bases lay outside the gene matches. This CDR3 is built from 17 residues. CDR1 and CDR2 from the germline V gene are MDHEN and SYDVKM. Written as DNA, the CDR3 is TGTGCCAGCAGTTCCGGGACTAGCGGGGCCTGGGAGGAGACCCAGTACTTC. It is translated as CASSSGTSGAWEETQYF. The complete variable domain, with remaining parts taken from reference TRBV28 and TRBJ2-5, reads DVKVTQSSRYLVKRTGEKVFLECVQDMDHENMFWYRQDPGLGLRLIYFSYDVKMKEKGDIPEGYSVSREKKERFSLILESASTNQTSMYLCASSSGTSGAWEETQYFGPGTRLLVL.

V usage is TRBV2 and J usage is TRBJ1-5; D might be TRBD1 (6 bases). V was clipped by 4 bases and J by 1 base, with 8 bases between them. The CDR3 loop spans 14 amino acids. Looked up from germline, CDR1 is SNHLY and CDR2 is FYNNEI. The CDR3 loop reads CASSAGTSNQPQHF. The CDR3 DNA reads as TGTGCCAGCAGTGCCGGGACAAGCAATCAGCCCCAGCATTTT.

The chain recombines TRBV30 with TRBJ1-5; D is unclear. Trimming took off 2 bases at V and 0 bases at J, with 8 bases between the two ends. Germline lookup yields CDR1 GTSNPN and CDR2 SVGIG (reference sequence). The CDR3 spans 14 residues. The chain's CDR3 is CAWSPGISNQPQHF. The CDR3 DNA is TGTGCCTGGAGTCCCGGGATTAGCAATCAGCCCCAGCATTTT.

The chain has TRBV9 and TRBJ2-1; D is unclear. The germline V and J ends were trimmed by 0 bases and 4 bases, with 11 bases remaining between them. The CDR3 consists of 15 residues. The germline V gene encodes CDR1 SGDLS and CDR2 YYNGEE. In DNA, the CDR3 is TGTGCCAGCAGCGTAGGGGCCCTCGATTACAATGAGCAGTTCTTC. Translation: CASSVGALDYNEQFF.

This sequence joins TRBV10-3 and TRBJ2-3; D might be TRBD1 (5 bases). Germline values: CDR1 ENHRY, CDR2 SYGVKD. Trimming left V 6 bases short and J 11 bases short, with 24 bases between. The CDR3 covers 15 residues. CDR3 sequence: CAIRRGGTQGGWQYF. The CDR3 nucleotides read TGTGCCATCAGGCGCGGTGGTACGCAGGGTGGTTGGCAGTATTTT.

The chain is built from TRBV5-1 and TRBJ2-3; D gene unclear. This CDR3 contains 15 residues. V was clipped by 0 bases and J by 0 bases, with 8 bases between them. Germline CDR1 SGHRS, CDR2 YFSETQ. CDR3 in amino acids: CASSLARSSTDTQYF. The CDR3 bases are TGCGCCAGCAGCTTGGCCAGATCTAGCACAGATACGCAGTATTTT.

The rearrangement joins TRBV30 to TRBJ2-4, with D possibly TRBD1 on 5 matching bases. The CDR3 has 14 amino acids. Trimming took off 4 bases at V and 0 bases at J, with 10 bases between the two ends. CDR1 GTSNPN and CDR2 SVGIG come from the germline V gene (reference sequence). Here the CDR3 DNA reads TGTGCCTGGACAGGGTTCGGAGCCAAAAACATTCAGTACTTC. It codes for CAWTGFGAKNIQYF.

The chain recombines TRBV18 with TRBJ2-7; a possible D gene is TRBD1 (5 bases). V lost 3 bases to trimming and J lost 5 bases, with 11 bases between them. The germline V gene encodes CDR1 KGHSH and CDR2 LQKENI. This CDR3 comprises 13 residues. The CDR3 DNA reads as TGTGCCAGCTCACCTCCAGGGCTAAACGAGCAGTACTTC. Its protein is CASSPPGLNEQYF.